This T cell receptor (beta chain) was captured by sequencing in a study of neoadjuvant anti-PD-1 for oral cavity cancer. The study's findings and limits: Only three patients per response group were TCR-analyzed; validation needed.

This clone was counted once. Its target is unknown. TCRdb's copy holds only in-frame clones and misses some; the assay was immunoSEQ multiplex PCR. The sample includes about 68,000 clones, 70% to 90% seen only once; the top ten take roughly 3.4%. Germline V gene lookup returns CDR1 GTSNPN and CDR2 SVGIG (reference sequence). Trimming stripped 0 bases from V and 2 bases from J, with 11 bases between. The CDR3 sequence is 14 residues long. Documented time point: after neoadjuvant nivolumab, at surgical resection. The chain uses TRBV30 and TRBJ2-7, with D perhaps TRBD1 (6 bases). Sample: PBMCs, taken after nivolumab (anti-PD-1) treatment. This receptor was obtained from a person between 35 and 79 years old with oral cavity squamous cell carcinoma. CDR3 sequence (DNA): TGTGCCTGGAGTGTACAGGGCGGTACCTACGAGCAGTACTTC. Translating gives CAWSVQGGTYEQYF.